This TCR beta chain was found in a study of cytomegalovirus exposure and HLA in healthy donors (dated by TCRdb to about 2017). Study-wide context: An earlier analysis of approximately 550 of the donors reported approximately 270 Gb of sequence data and approximately 110 million unique TCR beta sequences from around 200 million T cells. Approximately 300 gigabases of sequencing data and 70 million to 95 million unique TCR sequences made up an early release that covered several hundred HLA-typed donors. Of the 398 genotyped donors, about 84% fell in the genetic ancestry cluster associated with self-reported Caucasian donors. The aim of the study was to test whether cataloging public T cell receptors could identify signatures of past pathogen exposure. The study used immunosequencing to profile the T cell repertoires of 600 to 850 subjects and linked those repertoires to cytomegalovirus serostatus. A separate validation cohort of over a hundred different subjects was used in addition to the roughly 640-subject first cohort. To predict cytomegalovirus infection status, the study combined high-throughput TCR immunosequencing, statistical association of individual TCRs with disease status, and machine learning. In a later analysis, previously published TCR beta repertoires from 666 donors were re-analyzed and high-resolution HLA genotyping was added so that TCR occurrence patterns could be studied. Rather than drawing on any new phenotypic data, the later analysis identified candidate immune exposures from TCR beta sequences and the way those sequences occurred across donors. In an earlier analysis of about 590 of the donors, high-throughput TCR beta sequencing was used to judge whether each TCR beta V gene segment behaved as functional or pseudogenic. Alongside the repertoire data, information on donor age, sex, ethnicity and CMV serostatus was compiled. A later genetic analysis used genome-wide SNP genotypes for about three fifths of the 666 donors, treating that subset as a discovery cohort. Every repertoire in the discovery cohort had been generated on one and the same sequencing platform. Both class I and class II loci were covered by HLA typing, at four-digit resolution. The number of donors typed differed by locus, with roughly 629-640 for A, B, C, DRB1 and DQB1, 522 for DQA1, over 600 for DPA1, and approximately 470 for DPB1. Because of strong linkage in the cohort, a handful of DR-DQ haplotypes were treated as single units for association and clustering. Across about 370 genotyped donors of the cohort, an average of roughly 230,000 unique TCR beta nucleotide sequences per donor were sequenced, and approximately 19% of those sequences were non-productive.

In total, just over 650 healthy bone marrow donors made up the cohort. At the time of sampling, every cohort member was nominally healthy, though immune exposures that went unrecorded were likely present. The donor was CMV seropositive and was included in the group of 290 or so seropositive cohort members. Every donor gave a peripheral blood sample, and the peripheral blood mononuclear cells from that sample were used for TCR beta sequencing. The Qiagen DNeasy Blood Extraction Kit was used to extract genomic DNA from the blood cell samples. The CDR3 measures 15 amino acids from cysteine to phenylalanine. This entry keeps only the CDR3 DNA: 45 bases, framed from base 1. The V and J ends are trimmed by 0 bases and 3 bases, leaving 14 bases between them. Via the germline V gene (reference sequence), CDR1 is GTSNPN and CDR2 SVGIG. What the authors observed across the whole study: Some 15 rarely observed V segments, including chromosome 9 orphons, were excluded from the earlier analysis of about 500 of the donors because counts were too low. A later genetic analysis reported fewer N-insertions in productive TCRs among donors in an Asian-associated ancestry cluster than the approximately 670-donor mean. Compared with equally common non-associated chains, HLA-associated TCR beta chains in a later analysis were more clonally expanded and had lower generation probabilities. Specific HLA alleles were associated with about 17,000 TCR beta sequences at a false discovery rate of 0.05 in a later analysis. In an earlier analysis of approximately 590 of the donors, most TCR beta V segments appeared in productive rearrangements about 87% or about 30% of the time, broadly matching IMGT annotations. A later analysis reported that several top co-occurrence clusters appeared linked to parvovirus B19, influenza, CMV and Epstein-Barr virus. Assigning TCR associations to individual alleles was difficult when HLA alleles, especially DR and DQ, strongly co-occurred. HLA typing was unavailable for some donors at each locus, so association tests used only the typed subset. A further reported finding was that TCR beta sequences accurately predicted the HLA-A and HLA-B alleles for most subjects in the first cohort. The presence/absence analyses assumed that sequencing depth was roughly uniform across donors, and that assumption may not be true. The classifier was reported to diagnose cytomegalovirus status with high specificity and sensitivity in both the original cohort and the validation cohort. The authors suggested that the approach could potentially be generalized to other disease states and immunological phenotypes. A later genetic analysis associated a missense DCLRE1C variant with V-gene and J-gene trimming of TCR beta chains, and an independent cohort replicated the association. Across donors, most TCR sequences were observed very rarely, whereas some public TCRs were present in many individuals. Three of the identified cytomegalovirus-associated TCR beta chains were confirmed in vitro to be specific for cytomegalovirus antigens. Some IMGT-functional V segments, including TRBV6-2 and TRBV6-3, could not be distinguished by the 87-base-pair reads and were therefore excluded. According to a later analysis, TCR association rates differed among HLA loci, with DRB1 alleles showing the most associated TCRs and HLA-C alleles showing the fewest. The study listed 150 to 200 TCR beta chains as associated with cytomegalovirus. According to a later analysis, most CMV-associated TCR beta chains appeared to be HLA-restricted, and the HLA associations seemed to be driven largely by CMV exposure. Immune exposure information for the cohort was limited to CMV serostatus. The cohort was sequenced for TCR beta chains only, and without alpha or paired-chain data the features that could be detected were limited. Linkage disequilibrium might explain the correlated functional status among segregating V segments, but an unknown experimental factor could not be excluded. A group of highly shared sequence variants was considered likely to be a technical artifact of the sequencing pipeline.

In regard to this clone: It lacks a known antigen. Base qualities are not at hand, and no much larger clone is one base apart.

Library preparation employed the immunoSEQ multiplex PCR assay. The multiplex PCR relied on a mix of 60 forward primers for TCR Vbeta segments and 13 reverse primers for TCR Jbeta segments. Amplification of the CDR3 region of rearranged TCR beta genes was performed with a multiplex PCR assay on genomic DNA. On the Illumina HiSeq System, the amplified TCR beta libraries were sequenced as 87-base-pair reads. The study's own analysis went as follows. In a later analysis, roughly 80 million unique TCR beta chains were counted across the 500 to 850 repertoires, and roughly 11 million of these chains were shared by at least two donors. Raw reads were error-corrected and collapsed into unique sequences with a nearest-neighbor algorithm that merged closely related sequences to remove PCR and sequencing errors. Alignment of CDR3 sequences to IMGT reference sequences was used to assign V, D and J gene segments. Each retained sequence needed at least a six-nucleotide match to both a V gene segment and a J gene segment. A rearrangement was called productive if the CDR3 had no stop codons and remained in frame with V and J, and every other rearrangement was called non-productive. CDR3 was defined according to IMGT convention as the region running from the second conserved V-encoded cysteine to the conserved J-encoded phenylalanine. The earlier analysis of some 550 of the donors excluded any sequence lacking an unambiguous match to a single V gene segment. An earlier analysis of a few hundred of the donors called V segments functional above 56.7% productive rearrangements and segregating when the between-donor standard deviation exceeded 5%. To diagnose cytomegalovirus status from the catalog of TCR beta chain sequences, a statistical classification framework was built. V and J gene assignment, in a later analysis, came from comparing TCR nucleotide sequences with IMGT/GENE-DB human TR gene sequences. In a later analysis, CDR3 sequences and most-parsimonious VDJ recombination scenarios were assigned using the TCRdist pipeline. A later analysis defined each TCR beta chain by its CDR3 amino acid sequence plus V-gene family, and excluded reads lacking a unique V-gene family. As a way to deal with suspected cross-contamination and a sequencing artifact, a later analysis dropped approximately 590 nucleotide sequences that were highly shared and had low generation probability. In a later analysis, a clonal expansion index for each public chain was calculated from normalized within-repertoire ranks of inferred template counts. In a later analysis, generation probabilities were computed using a VDJ recombination model fitted to out-of-frame rearrangements, and the results were checked against IGoR. A later analysis scored TCR-TCR, TCR-HLA and TCR-CMV co-occurrence with hypergeometric tests, applying a repertoire-size bias correction to TCR pairs. In a later analysis, false discovery rates were estimated by permuting HLA or CMV assignments 20 times. In a later analysis, co-occurring TCRs were grouped with DBSCAN, and TCRdist sequence similarity was added when clustering was performed within HLA-allele-positive subsets. Repertoires with fewer than 30,000 or more than 120,000 public chains were left out of co-occurrence clustering, as were a few repertoires with anomalous nucleotide sharing. Not all clones reach the TCRdb copy of this immuneACCESS table, which keeps in-frame sequences only. Checked studies attribute under half of the gap to unresolved V genes and leave the rest unexplained. V, J and clone size are taken as reported in that table, and D and trimming were inferred from the DNA itself. This sample is represented by more than 55,000 clones; 65% to 75% of them were singletons. Roughly 11% of the sample lies in the top ten.

Sequences were obtained from PBMCs. The rearranged chain carries TRBV30 and TRBJ1-1, with the D gene too uncertain to name. This TCR derives from a woman aged 55 to 70 in good health and CMV-seropositive. The sequenced DNA is TGTGCCTGGAGTGTACAGAAGGGAGGCGACACTGAAGCTTTCTTT. The resulting protein is CAWSVQKGGDTEAFF.